A selection of T cell receptor beta chains follows, all from one sample in a study of blood T cell repertoires in COVID-19. Sequenced by immunoSEQ multiplex PCR; TCRdb stores in-frame clones only, minus some. The sample lists 200,000 to 250,000 clones, approximately 87% occurring once. The material sequenced was peripheral blood. The receptor set was obtained from a woman aged 50 to 65 with acute or convalescent COVID-19. Each CDR3 is given with its conserved first and last residue. The D gene is left open where the match is weak. Not all rows give a size; the values are once, few, many and, for expanded clones, a class.

j_call d_call clone_size v_call cdr3_nt cdr3_aa
TRBJ1-1 TRBD1 - TRBV2 TGTGCCAGCAGTCCCCGGGACAGGGCCTCTGAAGCTTTCTTT CASSPRDRASEAFF
TRBJ2-3 TRBD2 - TRBV24-1 TGTGCCACCAGTGACCGGGGGCCTAGCGGGAGAACCGATACGCAGTATTTT CATSDRGPSGRTDTQYF
TRBJ1-3 - - TRBV2 TGTGCCAGCAGTGAATCTGCAGGGCTCGGAAACACCATATATTTT CASSESAGLGNTIYF
TRBJ1-2 - - TRBV21-1 TGTGCCACCGAAAAAAAGGAGGAGTGCAGGCCTCGAGGCTACACCTTC CATEKKEECRPRGYTF
TRBJ1-3 - - TRBV19 TGTGCCAGTAGCCGGGGGGGGGCTACTGGAAACACCATATATTTT CASSRGGATGNTIYF
TRBJ1-5 TRBD1 - TRBV27 TGTGCCACCGGGACAGGAGGCTTGAGCAATCAGCCCCAGCATTTT CATGTGGLSNQPQHF
TRBJ2-2 - - TRBV7-7 TGTGCCAGCAGCTTACCGGCCGGGGAGCTGTTTTTT CASSLPAGELFF
TRBJ2-1 - - TRBV9 TGTGCCAGCAGTCATCAGGGATCTGAGCAGTTCTTC CASSHQGSEQFF
TRBJ1-5 TRBD1 - TRBV7-3 TGTGCCAGCAGCTCCTTTGACAGGGGCAATCAGCCCCAGCATTTT CASSSFDRGNQPQHF
TRBJ2-5 - - TRBV19 TGTGCCAGTAGTATATCGGGGCAAGAGACCCAGTACTTC CASSISGQETQYF
TRBJ1-6 - - TRBV7-9 TGTGCCAGCAGCTTTGAAGTTAGCGGTTCACCCCTCCACTTT CASSFEVSGSPLHF
TRBJ1-3 TRBD1 - TRBV2 TGTGCCAGCAGTGAAAGTCCTGTGTCTCCGGCCAGGGGGAACACCATATATTTT CASSESPVSPARGNTIYF
TRBJ1-1 - - TRBV7-8 TGTGCCAGCAGCTATACGACAGACATGAACACTGAAGCTTTCTTT CASSYTTDMNTEAFF
TRBJ2-2 TRBD2 - TRBV10-1 TGCGCCAGCAGCTTTGCGGGGGACGGGGAGCTGTTTTTT CASSFAGDGELFF
TRBJ2-1 TRBD2 few TRBV2 TGTGCCAGCAGTGTTGCTACTAGCGGATACAATGAGCAGTTCTTC CASSVATSGYNEQFF
TRBJ2-5 TRBD1 - TRBV5-1 TGCGCCAGCAGCGGCAAGGGACAGCTACAAGAGACCCAGTACTTC CASSGKGQLQETQYF
TRBJ2-7 TRBD1 - TRBV19 TGTGCCAGTAGTATGCCTCGGACAGGGGGGTCCTACGAGCAGTACTTC CASSMPRTGGSYEQYF
TRBJ2-7 TRBD2 few TRBV14 TGTGCCAGCAGCCCCAGGCCGGGACTAGCGGGGACCGAGCAGTACTTC CASSPRPGLAGTEQYF
TRBJ2-4 - - TRBV11-3 TGTGCCAGCAGCTTTGGAGGGGCCAAAAACATTCAGTACTTC CASSFGGAKNIQYF
TRBJ1-6 - many TRBV10-3 TGTGCCCACTCCCCCTACTATAATTCACCCCTCCACTTT CAHSPYYNSPLHF
TRBJ1-5 TRBD1 - TRBV30 TGTGCCTGGACCCCCGGGGGGGACAGGGGTGTGGGCCAGCCCCAGCATTTT CAWTPGGDRGVGQPQHF
TRBJ1-2 TRBD1 - TRBV30 TGTGCCTGGGGTTACTGGGACAGGACTAACTATGGCTACACCTTC CAWGYWDRTNYGYTF
TRBJ1-6 TRBD1 - TRBV7-2 TGTGCCAGCAGCTTAGCGCAGGGGGCGGGGAATTCACCCCTCCACTTT CASSLAQGAGNSPLHF
TRBJ2-3 - once TRBV12-3/TRBV12-4 TGTGCCAGCAGCCGAAGGGGATATACGCAGTATTTT CASSRRGYTQYF
TRBJ2-2 TRBD2 - TRBV4-3 TGCGCCAGCAGCCAAGCGGGAGGGGAGGGGCTAGCGGGAAATACCGGGGAGCTGTTTTTT CASSQAGGEGLAGNTGELFF
TRBJ1-1 TRBD1 few TRBV5-4 TGTGCCAGCGGAACAGGGGGTCGGAACACTGAAGCTTTCTTT CASGTGGRNTEAFF
TRBJ1-6 - - TRBV6-2/TRBV6-3 TGTGCCAGCAGCCTCCTAAAGGAGTCACCCCTCCACTTT CASSLLKESPLHF
TRBJ1-4 TRBD1 - TRBV5-1 TGCGCCAGCAGCCGTACAGGGGGCGGGGAAAATGAAAAACTGTTTTTT CASSRTGGGENEKLFF
TRBJ2-3 - - TRBV11-3 TGTGCCAGCAGCTTAGATCGAGTTGTCAGGGGGGCAGATACGCAGTATTTT CASSLDRVVRGADTQYF
TRBJ2-7 TRBD1 - TRBV7-9 TGTGCCTCAACAGGGGCTGGTACCTACGAGCAGTACTTC CASTGAGTYEQYF
TRBJ2-3 TRBD2 once TRBV4-2 TGTGCCAGCAGTTCAAGAGGATCTAGCGGGGGGAGCACAGATACGCAGTATTTT CASSSRGSSGGSTDTQYF